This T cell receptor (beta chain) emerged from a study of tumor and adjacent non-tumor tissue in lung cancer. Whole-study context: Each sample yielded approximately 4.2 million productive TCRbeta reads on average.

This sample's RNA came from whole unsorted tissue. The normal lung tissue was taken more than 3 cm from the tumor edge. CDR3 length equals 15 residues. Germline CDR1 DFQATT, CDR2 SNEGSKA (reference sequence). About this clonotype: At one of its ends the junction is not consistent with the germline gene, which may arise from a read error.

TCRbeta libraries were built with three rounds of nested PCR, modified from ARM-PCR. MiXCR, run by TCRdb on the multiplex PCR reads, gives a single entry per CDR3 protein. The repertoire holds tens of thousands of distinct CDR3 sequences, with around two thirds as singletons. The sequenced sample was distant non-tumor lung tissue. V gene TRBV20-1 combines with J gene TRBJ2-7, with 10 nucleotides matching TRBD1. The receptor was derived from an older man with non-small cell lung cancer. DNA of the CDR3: TGCAGTGCTAGAGACTGGGGACAGGGGAAATACGAGAAGTACTTC. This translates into CSARDWGQGKYEKYF.